The 6 T cell receptor beta chains below come from one sample, sequenced in a study of cytomegalovirus exposure and HLA in healthy donors. The PCR ran on 60 Vbeta and 13 Jbeta primers. Here immunoSEQ multiplex PCR was the method, and the copy in TCRdb shows in-frame clones only, minus some. Found here are about 160,000 clones, more than 65% of them singletons; the top ten hold 1.3%. The sequenced sample consisted of PBMCs. These receptors originate from a young man in good health and CMV-seronegative.

This clone turned up a few times. The V call is TRBV29-1, the J call TRBJ2-1, with TRBD2 matching over 7 bases. Germline CDR1 SQVTM, CDR2 ANQGSEA. This CDR3 contains 13 residues. Losses at the gene ends were 6 bases for V and 0 bases for J; bases not matched to a gene: 2. DNA for the CDR3: TGCAGCGTAGCGGGGTACTCCTACAATGAGCAGTTCTTC. Translating gives CSVAGYSYNEQFF.

The V and J genes are TRBV18 and TRBJ2-7; 8 bases line up with TRBD2. CDR1 is KGHSH, CDR2 LQKENI, per germline. The CDR3 runs 17 residues. The V gene end was trimmed by 0 bases and the J gene end by 1 base; junction bases not matched to a gene: 8. CDR3 coding DNA: TGTGCCAGCTCACCACCCAATAGCGGGATAGGTTCCTACGAGCAGTACTTC. This sequence encodes CASSPPNSGIGSYEQYF.

The chain combines TRBV29-1 with TRBJ1-2, with 8 nucleotides matching TRBD1. The germline V gene encodes CDR1 SQVTM and CDR2 ANQGSEA. There are 12 residues in the CDR3. V was pared by 6 bases and J by 2 bases, with 2 bases of the junction left unmatched. CDR3 coding DNA: TGCAGCGTGCAGGGGGCCAACTATGGCTACACCTTC. It encodes CSVQGANYGYTF.

The V gene is TRBV30, the J gene TRBJ2-5, with a possible D match to TRBD1 (8 bases). Germline assignment: CDR1 GTSNPN and CDR2 SVGIG (reference sequence). The CDR3 spans 15 residues. Trimming took off 2 bases at V and 1 base at J, with 14 bases between the two ends. The CDR3 loop is CAWSNRGGLQETQYF. CDR3 in DNA: TGTGCCTGGAGTAACAGGGGGGGGCTCCAAGAGACCCAGTACTTC.

This rearrangement joins TRBV30 to TRBJ1-1; D gene unclear. This CDR3 contains 12 residues. The V gene's germline CDR1 is GTSNPN and CDR2 SVGIG (reference sequence). V was cut by 2 bases and J by 5 bases, with 9 bases left in between. CDR3 residues: CAWSPQETEAFF. The CDR3 DNA reads TGTGCCTGGAGTCCCCAGGAAACTGAAGCTTTCTTT.

The CDR3 loop is CASSLGGTMVQPQHF. The CDR3 bases are TGTGCCAGCAGCTTGGGTGGGACAATGGTTCAGCCCCAGCATTTT. The V call is TRBV5-4, the J call TRBJ1-5; D is perhaps TRBD1 (6 bases). The CDR3 runs to 15 residues. Trimming stripped 0 bases from V and 6 bases from J, with 13 bases between. The germline V gene encodes CDR1 SGHNT and CDR2 YYREEE (reference sequence). Filled out from reference TRBV5-4 and TRBJ1-5, the complete variable domain reads ETGVTQSPTHLIKTRGQQVTLRCSSQSGHNTVSWYQQALGQGPQFIFQYYREEENGRGNFPPRFSGLQFPNYSSELNVNALELDDSALYLCASSLGGTMVQPQHFGDGTRLSIL.